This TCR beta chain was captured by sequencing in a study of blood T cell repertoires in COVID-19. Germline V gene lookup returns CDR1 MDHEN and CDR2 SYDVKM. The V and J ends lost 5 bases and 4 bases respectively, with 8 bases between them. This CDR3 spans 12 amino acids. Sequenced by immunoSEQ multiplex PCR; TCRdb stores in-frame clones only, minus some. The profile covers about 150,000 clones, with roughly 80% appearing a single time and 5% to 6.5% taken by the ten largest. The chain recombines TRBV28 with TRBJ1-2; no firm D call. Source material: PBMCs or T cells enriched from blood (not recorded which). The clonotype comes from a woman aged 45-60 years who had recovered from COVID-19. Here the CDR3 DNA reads TGTGCCAGCAGTCCCCTCGGCTATGGCTACACCTTC. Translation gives CASSPLGYGYTF.